This is a list of T cell receptor beta chains from one sample in a study of blood T cell repertoires in COVID-19. Using immunoSEQ multiplex PCR, the repertoire was profiled, and TCRdb retains in-frame clones only, with some absent. Of around 180,000 clones listed, about 87% are singletons. The material sequenced was peripheral blood. Every receptor here comes from a man aged 60-69 years with acute or convalescent COVID-19. Each CDR3 is given with its conserved first and last residue. The D gene is left open where the match is weak. Some rows have no size entry. The others give once, few or many, or a class for an expanded clone.

>TRBJ1-5|TRBV24-1|.|TRBD1
CATSDGGTVLYSNQPQHF
TGTGCCACCAGTGATGGGGGGACAGTTCTATATAGCAATCAGCCCCAGCATTTT
>TRBJ2-5|TRBV18|.|.
CASSPSLTGETQYF
TGTGCCAGCTCACCGTCCCTAACGGGGGAGACCCAGTACTTC
>TRBJ1-6|TRBV12-3/TRBV12-4|.|.
CASSPGDRTLHF
TGTGCCAGCAGTCCGGGAGACCGGACCCTCCACTTT
>TRBJ1-2|TRBV30|.|.
CAWRENYGYTF
TGTGCCTGGCGGGAAAACTATGGCTACACCTTC
>TRBJ1-5|TRBV6-1|.|.
CASSEGRRQGNQPQHF
TGTGCCAGCAGTGAAGGTAGGAGACAGGGCAATCAGCCCCAGCATTTT
>TRBJ1-1|TRBV11-1|.|.
CASSLTGGNTEAFF
TGTGCCAGCAGCTTAACCGGGGGGAACACTGAAGCTTTCTTT
>TRBJ2-1|TRBV27|.|.
CASSPPRRAYNEQFF
TGTGCCAGCAGTCCGCCGCGGAGGGCCTACAATGAGCAGTTCTTC
>TRBJ1-1|TRBV4-3|.|.
CASSQDWNTEAFF
TGCGCCAGCAGCCAAGACTGGAACACTGAAGCTTTCTTT
>TRBJ2-7|TRBV7-2|.|.
CASSNERFGEQYF
TGTGCCAGCAGCAATGAGCGGTTCGGCGAGCAGTACTTC
>TRBJ2-3|TRBV19|.|.
CASSIVGRRDTQYF
TGTGCCAGTAGTATAGTGGGCCGACGGGATACGCAGTATTTT
>TRBJ2-7|TRBV9|.|.
CASSVSPAHSYEQYF
TGTGCCAGCAGCGTCTCTCCAGCGCATTCCTACGAGCAGTACTTC
>TRBJ2-3|TRBV6-4|.|TRBD2
CASSDERGDTQYF
TGTGCCAGCAGTGATGAGCGGGGAGATACGCAGTATTTT
>TRBJ1-2|TRBV2|.|.
CASSEAFGTNYGYTF
TGTGCCAGCAGTGAAGCTTTCGGGACTAACTATGGCTACACCTTC
>TRBJ2-5|TRBV7-9|.|TRBD1
CASSFADRETQYF
TGTGCCAGCAGCTTTGCGGACAGGGAGACCCAGTACTTC
>TRBJ1-5|TRBV10-2|.|.
CASGGVSNQPQHF
TGCGCCTCTGGGGGGGTAAGCAATCAGCCCCAGCATTTT
>TRBJ1-2|TRBV3-1/TRBV3-2|.|.
CASSQRRAGYTF
TGTGCCAGCAGCCAAAGGAGGGCTGGCTACACCTTC
>TRBJ1-5|TRBV19|.|.
CASSRSGYSNQPQHF
TGTGCCAGTAGTAGATCAGGGTATAGCAATCAGCCCCAGCATTTT
>TRBJ2-3|TRBV19|.|TRBD1
CASNPTGADTQYF
TGTGCCAGTAACCCGACAGGGGCGGATACGCAGTATTTT
>TRBJ2-7|TRBV5-1|.|TRBD2
CASRTSGTYEQYF
TGCGCCAGCCGGACTAGCGGGACCTACGAGCAGTACTTC
>TRBJ1-3|TRBV11-2|.|.
CASSLAGAGNTIYF
TGTGCCAGCAGCTTAGCCGGGGCTGGAAACACCATATATTTT
>TRBJ1-1|TRBV18|.|.
CASSPPLGIGNTEAFF
TGTGCCAGCTCACCACCGCTCGGGATAGGGAACACTGAAGCTTTCTTT
>TRBJ2-1|TRBV7-2|.|TRBD2
CASSLGSSGRIGEQFF
TGTGCCAGCAGCTTGGGCTCTAGCGGGAGAATTGGTGAGCAGTTCTTC
>TRBJ2-5|TRBV24-1|.|TRBD1
CATSEYDRGQETQYF
TGTGCCACCAGTGAATATGACAGGGGGCAAGAGACCCAGTACTTC
>TRBJ1-2|TRBV19|once|TRBD1
CASTPFDREHGYTF
TGTGCCAGTACCCCATTCGACAGGGAACATGGCTACACCTTC
>TRBJ2-7|TRBV29-1|.|TRBD1
CSVQIGTGAGEQYF
TGCAGCGTTCAGATAGGGACAGGGGCTGGGGAGCAGTACTTC
>TRBJ2-3|TRBV4-2|.|TRBD2
CASSGKGLAGSTDTQYF
TGTGCCAGCAGCGGGAAGGGGCTAGCGGGGAGCACAGATACGCAGTATTTT
>TRBJ2-7|TRBV28|.|.
CASSLMGVNEQYF
TGTGCCAGCAGTTTAATGGGAGTTAACGAGCAGTACTTC
>TRBJ2-6|TRBV5-1|.|TRBD1
CASRDRLSGANVLTF
TGCGCCAGCAGGGACAGGCTCTCTGGGGCCAACGTCCTGACTTTC
>TRBJ2-1|TRBV19|.|.
CASSISRQSHNEQFF
TGTGCCAGTAGTATAAGCAGGCAATCTCACAATGAGCAGTTCTTC
>TRBJ1-2|TRBV7-9|.|.
CASSSPGTVLIGDYGYTF
TGTGCCAGCAGCTCCCCCGGGACTGTGCTCATAGGGGACTATGGCTACACCTTC
>TRBJ2-5|TRBV15|few|.
CATSRSWSLKTQYF
TGTGCCACCAGCCGCAGCTGGAGTTTGAAGACCCAGTACTTC
>TRBJ1-1|TRBV11-2|.|.
CASLASGGRRNTEAFF
TGTGCCAGCCTCGCATCGGGGGGGCGTAGGAACACTGAAGCTTTCTTT
>TRBJ2-5|TRBV5-1|.|.
CASSLSTFQETQYF
TGCGCCAGCAGCTTGAGCACGTTCCAAGAGACCCAGTACTTC
>TRBJ2-5|TRBV5-4|.|.
CASSSSPQLNSETQYF
TGTGCCAGCAGCTCATCCCCACAGCTTAATTCGGAGACCCAGTACTTC